This TCR beta chain was profiled in a study of T cells in Graves' hyperthyroidism and ophthalmopathy. Study observations and caveats: The blood repertoire included most of the expanded thyroid clonotypes above 0.001. A 13 V-J model separated ophthalmopathy from stable hyperthyroidism.

The investigators amplified TCR beta CDR3 regions from RNA transcripts. HTBI primers drove first-round RT-PCR of the TCR CDR3. TCRdb independently ran MiXCR on the multiplex PCR reads; one entry per CDR3 protein. The table shows over 700,000 distinct CDR3 sequences, with roughly 37% occurring only once. The PBMCs were taken from about 9.7 ml of fresh peripheral blood. This clonotype came up many times. As yet, its antigen is unknown. The sequence derives from a man aged 18 to 35 with Graves' hyperthyroidism. The specimen sequenced was blood.

CDR3 in amino acids: CASSQRGLAVETQYF. CDR3 bases: TGTGCCAGCAGCCAAAGGGGACTAGCTGTGGAGACCCAGTACTTC. This chain joins TRBV7-9 and TRBJ2-5, with TRBD2 matching over 9 bases. Trimming cost V 5 bases and J 5 bases; bases outside gene matches: 9. The germline V gene has CDR1 SEHNR and CDR2 FQNEAQ (reference sequence). This CDR3 region has 15 residues.